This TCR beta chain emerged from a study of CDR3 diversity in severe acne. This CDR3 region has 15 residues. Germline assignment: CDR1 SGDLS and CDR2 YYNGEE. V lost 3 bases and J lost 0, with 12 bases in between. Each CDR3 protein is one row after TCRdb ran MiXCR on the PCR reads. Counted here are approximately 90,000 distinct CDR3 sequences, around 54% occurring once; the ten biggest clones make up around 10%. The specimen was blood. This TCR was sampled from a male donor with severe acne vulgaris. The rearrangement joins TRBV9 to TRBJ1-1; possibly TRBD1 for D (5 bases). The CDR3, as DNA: TGTGCCAGCAGCGCCGGGGACCAGCTGAACACTGAAGCTTTCTTT. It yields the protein CASSAGDQLNTEAFF.